This passage covers 10 T cell receptor beta chains from one sample sequenced in a study of T cell changes during pregnancy in multiple sclerosis. Produced via immunoSEQ multiplex PCR; TCRdb's table is partial and in-frame only. Of approximately 30,000 clones listed, around nine tenths were seen once; the top ten hold about 0.61%. The sample was CD4+ T cells from peripheral blood mononuclear cells, taken in the first trimester of pregnancy. All receptors derive from a female donor in good health, enrolled as a control in a pregnancy study.

The chain recombines TRBV29-1 with TRBJ1-1; D remains unclear. CDR1 is SQVTM, CDR2 ANQGSEA, per germline. CDR3 length: 11 residues. V was clipped by 8 bases and J by 2 bases, with 9 bases between them. The CDR3 protein is CSQKTNTEAFF. The CDR3 DNA reads as TGCAGCCAGAAGACTAACACTGAAGCTTTCTTT.

The rearrangement joins TRBV5-4 to TRBJ2-7; TRBD2 matches 7 bases. Germline CDR1 SGHNT, CDR2 YYREEE (reference sequence). Unmatched junction bases numbered 7, after V lost 4 bases and J lost 0 bases. The CDR3 has 15 residues. The CDR3 here is CASSPGLGASYEQYF. DNA of the CDR3: TGTGCCAGCAGCCCCGGACTAGGAGCCTCCTACGAGCAGTACTTC.

The chain carries TRBV19 and TRBJ1-1; D possibly corresponds to TRBD1 (6 bases). The CDR3 extends over 14 amino acids. Trimming shortened V by 6 bases and J by 0 bases, and 11 bases separated the two germline ends. Per germline, CDR1 LNHDA and CDR2 SQIVND (reference sequence). In nucleotides, the CDR3 is TGTGCCAGTAGCTCTCAGGGGCTGAACACTGAAGCTTTCTTT. As protein: CASSSQGLNTEAFF.

The chain joins TRBV7-9 to TRBJ2-1; 7 bases map to TRBD1. The V gene's germline CDR1 is SEHNR and CDR2 FQNEAQ (reference sequence). Trimming removed 5 bases from V and 4 bases from J; junction bases left unmatched: 11. The CDR3 loop spans 16 amino acids. The CDR3 sequence is CASSRRPQGLYNEQFF. In nucleotides, the CDR3 is TGTGCCAGCAGCCGCCGGCCACAGGGGCTTTACAATGAGCAGTTCTTC. The full variable domain, in which reference TRBV7-9 and TRBJ2-1 provide the parts outside the CDR3, is DTGVSQNPRHKITKRGQNVTFRCDPISEHNRLYWYRQTLGQGPEFLTYFQNEAQLEKSRLLSDRFSAERPKGSFSTLEIQRTEQGDSAMYLCASSRRPQGLYNEQFFGPGTRLTVL.

This chain connects TRBV27 to TRBJ1-5; TRBD1 might be the D (6 bases). Between the trimmed V and J ends, which lost 1 base and 7 bases, there was a span of 11 bases. CDR1 is MNHEY, CDR2 SMNVEV, per germline (reference sequence). The CDR3 contains 14 residues. CDR3 nucleotide sequence: TGTGCCAGCAGTTTATACTCAGGGGCCCAGCCCCAGCATTTT. Translating it yields CASSLYSGAQPQHF.

V is TRBV6-5 and J is TRBJ2-1, with 9 bases matching TRBD1. The germline V gene encodes CDR1 MNHEY and CDR2 SVGAGI. CDR3 length equals 15 residues. V lost 2 bases, J lost 5 bases, and 4 bases stayed unmatched. In nucleotides, the CDR3 is TGTGCCAGCAGTTACCCGGGACAGGGACACAATGAGCAGTTCTTC. Protein product: CASSYPGQGHNEQFF.

This chain uses TRBV7-2 with TRBJ1-6; no clear D gene. Trimming left V 0 bases short and J 6 bases short, with 9 bases between. CDR1 is SGHTA, CDR2 FQGNSA, per germline. The CDR3 runs 15 residues. DNA of the CDR3: TGTGCCAGCAGCTTAGCGCTTGCGGGTAATTCACCCCTCCACTTT. This encodes CASSLALAGNSPLHF.

CDR3 DNA sequence: TGTGCCAGCAGCTTAAGTTCGAGACAGGGCACAGATACGCAGTATTTT. This codes for CASSLSSRQGTDTQYF. The chain carries TRBV13 and TRBJ2-3, with D tentatively TRBD1 (6 bases). Germline lookup yields CDR1 PRHDT and CDR2 FYEKMQ (reference sequence). This CDR3 is 16 amino acids long. V dropped 2 bases and J dropped 1 base, with 13 bases sitting between them.

The rearrangement links TRBV21-1 to TRBJ2-7; the table's D call of TRBD2 was not tested on the DNA. TRBV21-1 has pseudogene status. The CDR3 covers 17 residues. The CDR3 protein is CASSKEAIAGCHYEQYF. CDR3 coding DNA: TGTGCCAGCAGCAAAGAGGCAATCGCGGGATGTCACTACGAGCAGTACTTC.

This chain uses TRBV5-1 with TRBJ1-6; maybe TRBD1 (5 bases). Between the trimmed V and J ends, which lost 5 bases and 5 bases, there was a span of 8 bases. The CDR3 is 13 residues long. Germline-derived CDR1 and CDR2 are SGHRS and YFSETQ. Here the CDR3 reads CASRLGDNSPLHF. The CDR3 bases are TGCGCCAGCAGATTAGGGGATAATTCACCCCTCCACTTT.